This TCR beta chain stems from a study of blood T cell repertoires in COVID-19. Background on the study: PBMCs, B-cell-depleted T cells, or T cells provided the cDNA or gDNA that made up the material.

The repertoire was sequenced with immunoSEQ multiplex PCR; TCRdb's copy has only in-frame clones and lacks some. The sample holds about 97,000 clones, just under 95% seen once. The sample holds one count of this clone. This CDR3 contains 15 residues. Per germline, CDR1 LNHDA and CDR2 SQIVND (reference sequence). Trimming took off 2 bases at V and 1 base at J, with 10 bases between the two ends. The chain has TRBV19 and TRBJ2-3; a weak D match, TRBD2 (7 bases). The TCR comes from a woman aged 45-59 years with COVID-19, enrolled during active disease. The sequencing input was peripheral blood. CDR3 coding DNA: TGTGCCAGTAGTATAATGGGGGGGCGCACAGATACGCAGTATTTT. Translation: CASSIMGGRTDTQYF.